The sequence of this T cell receptor beta chain was determined in a study of blood T cell repertoires in COVID-19. In the study overall: Samples taken during acute and convalescent COVID-19 were collected in the United States, Italy and Spain. In each case, the material was cDNA or gDNA derived from T cells, B-cell-depleted T cells, or PBMCs.

In the original workflow: Amplification with reference gene primers provided the estimates of nucleated cell counts. Libraries were prepared by immunoSEQ multiplex PCR; TCRdb keeps only in-frame clonotypes and omits some of them. For V, J and clone size, that table is used; D and trimming come from the DNA. The sample has 100,000 to 150,000 clones; roughly four fifths are singletons. Material for sequencing was peripheral blood. This receptor was obtained from a man in his forties or fifties with active or convalescent COVID-19.

The CDR3 region is CATSERTGSNYGYTF. The DNA of the CDR3 is TGTGCCACCAGCGAGAGGACAGGCTCCAACTATGGCTACACCTTC. The V and J genes are TRBV15 and TRBJ1-2; 7 bases match TRBD1. Germline CDR1 is LNHNV and CDR2 is YYDKDF (reference sequence). With V trimmed by 5 bases and J by 2 bases, 8 bases remained unmatched. The CDR3 consists of 15 residues. The variable domain in full, completed from reference TRBV15 and TRBJ1-2, reads DAMVIQNPRYQVTQFGKPVTLSCSQTLNHNVMYWYQQKSSQAPKLLFHYYDKDFNNEADTPDNFQSRRPNTSFCFLDIRSPGLGDTAMYLCATSERTGSNYGYTFGSGTRLTVV.